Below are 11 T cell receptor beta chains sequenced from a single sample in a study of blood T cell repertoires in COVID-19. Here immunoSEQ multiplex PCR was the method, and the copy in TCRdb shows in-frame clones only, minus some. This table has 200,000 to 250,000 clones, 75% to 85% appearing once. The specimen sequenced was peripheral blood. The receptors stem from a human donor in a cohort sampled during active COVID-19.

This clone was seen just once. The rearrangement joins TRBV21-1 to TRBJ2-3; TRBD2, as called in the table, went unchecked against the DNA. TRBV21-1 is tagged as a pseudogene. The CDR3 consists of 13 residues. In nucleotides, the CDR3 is TGTGCCAGCAGCAACGGGAGCACAGATACGCAGTATTTT. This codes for CASSNGSTDTQYF.

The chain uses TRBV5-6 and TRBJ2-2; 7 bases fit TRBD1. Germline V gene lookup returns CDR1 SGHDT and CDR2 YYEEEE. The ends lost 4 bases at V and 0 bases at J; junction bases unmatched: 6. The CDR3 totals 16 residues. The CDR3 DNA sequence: TGTGCCAGCAGCCCTACTGGGACAGCGAACACCGGGGAGCTGTTTTTT. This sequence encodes CASSPTGTANTGELFF.

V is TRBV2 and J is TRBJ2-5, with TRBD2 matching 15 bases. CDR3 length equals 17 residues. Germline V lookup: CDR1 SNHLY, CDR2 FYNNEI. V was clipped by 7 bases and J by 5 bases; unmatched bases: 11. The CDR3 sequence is CASTPGLAGGVGETQYF. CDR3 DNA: TGTGCCAGCACCCCGGGACTAGCGGGAGGAGTGGGTGAGACCCAGTACTTC.

Written as DNA, the CDR3 is TGTGCCAGCAGCAACGGACAGCACTATGGCTACACCTTC. It translates to CASSNGQHYGYTF. This chain joins TRBV9 and TRBJ1-2, with D possibly TRBD1 on 6 matching bases. This CDR3 region has 13 residues. The germline V gene has CDR1 SGDLS and CDR2 YYNGEE. Trimming took 4 bases from V and 3 from J, leaving 10 bases between them.

The CDR3 sequence: CASSHVRLGRVDTGELFF. CDR3 bases: TGTGCCAGCAGCCACGTACGACTAGGGCGAGTTGACACCGGGGAGCTGTTTTTT. The chain employs TRBV3-1 (or the pseudogene TRBV3-2) and TRBJ2-2; TRBD2 is a possible D gene (6 bases). The CDR3 sequence is 18 residues long. Trimming left V 3 bases short and J 3 bases short, with 20 bases between. Germline CDR1 LGHDT, CDR2 YNNKEL (reference sequence).

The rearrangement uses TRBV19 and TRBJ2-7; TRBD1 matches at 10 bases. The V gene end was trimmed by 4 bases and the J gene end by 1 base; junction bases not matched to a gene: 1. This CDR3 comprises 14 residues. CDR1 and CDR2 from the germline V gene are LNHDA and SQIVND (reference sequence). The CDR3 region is CASSRTGGSYEQYF. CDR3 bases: TGTGCCAGTAGTAGGACAGGGGGGTCCTACGAGCAGTACTTC.

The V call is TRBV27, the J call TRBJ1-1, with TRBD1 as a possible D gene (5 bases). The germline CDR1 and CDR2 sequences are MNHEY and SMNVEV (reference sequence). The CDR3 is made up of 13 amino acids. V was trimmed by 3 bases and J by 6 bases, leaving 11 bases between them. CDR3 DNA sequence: TGTGCCAGCAGTTTGGGGAGGGGCCCTGAAGCTTTCTTT. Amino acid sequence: CASSLGRGPEAFF.

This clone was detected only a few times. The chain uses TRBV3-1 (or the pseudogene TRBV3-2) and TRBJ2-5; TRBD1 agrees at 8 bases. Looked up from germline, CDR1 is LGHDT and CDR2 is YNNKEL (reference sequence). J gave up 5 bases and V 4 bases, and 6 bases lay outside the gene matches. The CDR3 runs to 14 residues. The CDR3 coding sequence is TGTGCCAGCAGCCCCAGGGGGCGCAAGGAGACCCAGTACTTC. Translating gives CASSPRGRKETQYF.

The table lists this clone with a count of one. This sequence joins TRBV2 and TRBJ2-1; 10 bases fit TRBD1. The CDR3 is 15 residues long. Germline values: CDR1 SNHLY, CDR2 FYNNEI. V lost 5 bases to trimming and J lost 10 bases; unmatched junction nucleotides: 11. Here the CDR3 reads CASSRPGTGAGEQFF. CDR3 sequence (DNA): TGTGCCAGCAGTCGTCCAGGGACAGGGGCGGGGGAGCAGTTCTTC.

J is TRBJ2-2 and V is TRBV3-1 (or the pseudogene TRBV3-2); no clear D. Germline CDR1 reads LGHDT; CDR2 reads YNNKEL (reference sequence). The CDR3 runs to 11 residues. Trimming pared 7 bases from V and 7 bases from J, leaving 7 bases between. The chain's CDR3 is CASIRGGELFF. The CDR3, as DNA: TGTGCCAGCATCAGAGGCGGGGAGCTGTTTTTT.

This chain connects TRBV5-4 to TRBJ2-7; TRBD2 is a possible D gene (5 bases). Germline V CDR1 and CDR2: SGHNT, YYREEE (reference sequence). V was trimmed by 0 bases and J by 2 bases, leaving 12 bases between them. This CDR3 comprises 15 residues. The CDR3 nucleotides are TGTGCCAGCAGCTTGGAGGGAGCAGGAGCCTACGAGCAGTACTTC. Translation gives CASSLEGAGAYEQYF. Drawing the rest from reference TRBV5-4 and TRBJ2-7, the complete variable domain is ETGVTQSPTHLIKTRGQQVTLRCSSQSGHNTVSWYQQALGQGPQFIFQYYREEENGRGNFPPRFSGLQFPNYSSELNVNALELDDSALYLCASSLEGAGAYEQYFGPGTRLTVT.